A single T cell receptor beta chain is shown here with its context. These data come from a study of T cell changes during pregnancy in multiple sclerosis. Using immunoSEQ multiplex PCR, the repertoire was profiled, and TCRdb retains in-frame clones only, with some absent. The table has roughly 45,000 clones, roughly 90% seen once. This CDR3 spans 16 amino acids. Germline V CDR1 and CDR2: SGHNT, YENEEA. V lost 1 base and J 2 bases, leaving 13 bases between the germline ends. This chain links TRBV11-3 with TRBJ2-3, with D perhaps TRBD2 (6 bases). This receptor was taken from a female donor in good health, enrolled as a control in a pregnancy study. The material was peripheral blood, obtained in the second trimester of pregnancy. In nucleotides, the CDR3 is TGTGCCAGCAGCTTAGGTGCTAGCGCAAACACAGATACGCAGTATTTT. Protein sequence: CASSLGASANTDTQYF.